Below, 10 T cell receptor beta chains from the same sample are listed, as sequenced in a study of glioma-infiltrating T cells after dendritic cell vaccination. The time point here: after dendritic cell vaccination, including at tumor progression/relapse. The table came from immunoSEQ multiplex PCR; TCRdb's copy has only in-frame clones and leaves some out. The sample carries under 75,000 clones, more than 70% recorded once. The sequencing used blood, collected after dendritic cell vaccination. All receptors derive from a human donor with glioblastoma.

The chain employs TRBV7-2 and TRBJ2-7; tentative D call: TRBD1 (5 bases). CDR3 length: 14 amino acids. The germline gives CDR1 SGHTA, CDR2 FQGNSA. V lost 1 base and J lost 3, with 10 bases in between. CDR3 sequence reads: CASSLGQPDYEQYF. CDR3 DNA: TGTGCCAGCAGCTTAGGACAGCCCGACTACGAGCAGTACTTC. The whole variable domain, filled in from reference TRBV7-2 and TRBJ2-7, reads GAGVSQSPSNKVTEKGKDVELRCDPISGHTALYWYRQSLGQGLEFLIYFQGNSAPDKSGLPSDRFSAERTGGSVSTLTIQRTQQEDSAVYLCASSLGQPDYEQYFGPGTRLTVT.

This chain links TRBV11-2 with TRBJ1-1; D remains unclear. The CDR3 is 14 residues long. Germline V CDR1 and CDR2: SGHAT, FQNNGV. V lost 3 bases and J 0 bases, leaving 8 bases between the germline ends. The CDR3 nucleotides are TGTGCCAGCAGCTTCGGGATTTTGAACACTGAAGCTTTCTTT. This translates into CASSFGILNTEAFF.

The chain links TRBV11-3 to TRBJ2-2, with TRBD2 matching over 14 bases. V lost 5 bases, J lost 8 bases, and 4 bases stayed unmatched. The CDR3 is made up of 15 amino acids. The germline gives CDR1 SGHNT, CDR2 YENEEA. The CDR3 sequence is CASSPGLAGVGELFF. CDR3 in DNA: TGTGCCAGCAGCCCGGGACTAGCGGGGGTTGGGGAGCTGTTTTTT. Filled out from reference TRBV11-3 and TRBJ2-2, the complete variable domain reads EAGVVQSPRYKIIEKKQPVAFWCNPISGHNTLYWYLQNLGQGPELLIRYENEEAVDDSQLPKDRFSAERLKGVDSTLKIQPAELGDSAVYLCASSPGLAGVGELFFGEGSRLTVL.

This chain uses TRBV2 with TRBJ2-3, with TRBD2 matching over 10 bases. The CDR3 contains 18 residues. With V trimmed by 2 bases and J by 0 bases, 8 bases remained unmatched. Germline CDR1 and CDR2: SNHLY and FYNNEI. CDR3 region: CASSERLAGDFSTDTQYF. In DNA form, the CDR3 reads TGTGCCAGCAGTGAAAGGCTAGCGGGGGACTTTAGCACAGATACGCAGTATTTT.

CDR3: CASSLRPPGPSGGYNEQFF. In DNA, the CDR3 is TGTGCCAGCAGCTTAAGACCCCCCGGCCCTAGCGGTGGCTACAATGAGCAGTTCTTC. This chain uses TRBV7-2 with TRBJ2-1; 7 positions match TRBD2. There are 19 residues in the CDR3. Trimming removed 2 bases from V and 3 bases from J; junction bases left unmatched: 16. The germline V gene encodes CDR1 SGHTA and CDR2 FQGNSA.

The J gene is TRBJ2-7, the V gene TRBV11-1, with 7 bases identical to TRBD1. Losses at the gene ends were 5 bases for V and 3 bases for J; bases not matched to a gene: 10. This CDR3 region has 15 residues. The germline V gene has CDR1 SGHAT and CDR2 FQDESV (reference sequence). Here the CDR3 DNA reads TGTGCCAGCAGCCGAGCAGGGGGAACAGTCTACGAGCAGTACTTC. It specifies CASSRAGGTVYEQYF.

This sequence joins TRBV5-4 and TRBJ1-4; a weak D match, TRBD1 (6 bases). V lost 2 bases to trimming and J lost 2 bases, with 7 bases between them. The CDR3 consists of 14 residues. Per the germline V gene, CDR1 is SGHNT and CDR2 is YYREEE (reference sequence). The DNA of the CDR3 is TGTGCCAGCAGCTTCCAGGGGACTAATGAAAAACTGTTTTTT. This codes for CASSFQGTNEKLFF. The full variable domain, its missing parts supplied by reference TRBV5-4 and TRBJ1-4, is ETGVTQSPTHLIKTRGQQVTLRCSSQSGHNTVSWYQQALGQGPQFIFQYYREEENGRGNFPPRFSGLQFPNYSSELNVNALELDDSALYLCASSFQGTNEKLFFGSGTQLSVL.

The CDR3, as DNA: TGTGCCAGCAGCTTAAGCGGGGGGGCGTTTAATGAGCAGTTCTTC. Residues: CASSLSGGAFNEQFF. V is TRBV7-6 and J is TRBJ2-1, with 10 bases fitting TRBD2. CDR1 and CDR2 (germline): SGHVS, FNYEAQ. V lost 2 bases to trimming and J lost 7 bases; unmatched junction nucleotides: 5. The CDR3 consists of 15 residues.

The sample holds a few counts of this clone. This chain joins TRBV11-3 and TRBJ2-3; perhaps TRBD1 as D (6 bases). From germline, CDR1 is SGHNT and CDR2 YENEEA. Trimming removed 1 base from V and 1 base from J, with 12 bases in between. The CDR3 spans 16 residues. CDR3 in amino acids: CASSLGGQVRTDTQYF. DNA of the CDR3: TGTGCCAGCAGCTTAGGGGGGCAAGTCCGCACAGATACGCAGTATTTT. The whole variable domain, filled in from reference TRBV11-3 and TRBJ2-3, reads EAGVVQSPRYKIIEKKQPVAFWCNPISGHNTLYWYLQNLGQGPELLIRYENEEAVDDSQLPKDRFSAERLKGVDSTLKIQPAELGDSAVYLCASSLGGQVRTDTQYFGPGTRLTVL.

V usage is TRBV25-1 and J usage is TRBJ2-7; 11 bases are a match to TRBD1. The J segment lost 4 bases and the V segment lost 3 bases, leaving 5 bases of the junction unmatched. The CDR3 sequence is 15 residues long. Germline CDR1 MGHDK, CDR2 SYGVNS. CDR3: CASSDRDRGVYEQYF. DNA for the CDR3: TGTGCCAGCAGTGATAGGGACAGGGGGGTTTACGAGCAGTACTTC.